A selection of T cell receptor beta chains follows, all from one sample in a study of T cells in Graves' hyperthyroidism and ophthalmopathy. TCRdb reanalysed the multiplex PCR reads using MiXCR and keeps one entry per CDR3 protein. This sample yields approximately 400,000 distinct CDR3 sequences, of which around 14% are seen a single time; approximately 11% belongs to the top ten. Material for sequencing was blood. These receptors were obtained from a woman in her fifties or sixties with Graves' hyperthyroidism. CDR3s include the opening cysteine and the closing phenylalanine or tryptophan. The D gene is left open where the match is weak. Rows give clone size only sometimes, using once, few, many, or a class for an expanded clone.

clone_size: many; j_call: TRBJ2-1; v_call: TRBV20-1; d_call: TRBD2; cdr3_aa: CSARARGSGGLAHRAQFF; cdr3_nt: TGCAGTGCTAGAGCCCGGGGTAGCGGGGGACTAGCCCATAGGGCGCAGTTCTTC
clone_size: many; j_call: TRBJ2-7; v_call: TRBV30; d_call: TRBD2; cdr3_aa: CAWSPGLADEQYF; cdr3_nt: TGTGCCTGGAGTCCGGGACTAGCGGACGAGCAGTACTTC
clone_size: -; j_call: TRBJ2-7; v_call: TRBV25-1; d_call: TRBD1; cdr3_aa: CASSEGDRGSQYF; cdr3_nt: TGTGCCAGCAGTGAGGGGGACAGGGGGTCGCAGTACTTC
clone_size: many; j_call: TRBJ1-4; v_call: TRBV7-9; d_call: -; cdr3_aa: CASGRGGNEKLFF; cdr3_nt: TGTGCCAGCGGAAGGGGTGGGAATGAAAAACTGTTTTTT
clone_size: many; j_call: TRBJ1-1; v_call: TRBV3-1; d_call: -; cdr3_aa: CASSQGYGAGAFF; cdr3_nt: TGTGCCAGCAGCCAAGGGTATGGGGCCGGAGCTTTCTTT
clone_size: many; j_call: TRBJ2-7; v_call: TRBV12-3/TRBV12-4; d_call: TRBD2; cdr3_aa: CASSLVSSGRYEQYF; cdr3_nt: TGTGCCAGCAGTTTAGTTTCTAGCGGGAGGTACGAGCAGTACTTC
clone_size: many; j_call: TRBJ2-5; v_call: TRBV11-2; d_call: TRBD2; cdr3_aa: CASSLGSTSGFQETQYF; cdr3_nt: TGTGCCAGCAGCTTAGGTTCGACTAGCGGGTTCCAAGAGACCCAGTACTTC
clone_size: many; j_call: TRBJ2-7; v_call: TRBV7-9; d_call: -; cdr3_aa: CASSLVADVSEQYF; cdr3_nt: TGTGCCAGCAGCTTAGTTGCGGACGTGAGCGAGCAGTACTTC
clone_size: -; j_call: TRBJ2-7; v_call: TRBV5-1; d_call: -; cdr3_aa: CASSLTPGPLYEQYF; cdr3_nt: TGCGCCAGCAGCTTGACCCCGGGACCACTCTACGAGCAGTACTTC
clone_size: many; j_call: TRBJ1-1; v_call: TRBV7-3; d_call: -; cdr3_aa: CASAGNTEAFF; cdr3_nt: TGTGCCTCGGCTGGGAACACTGAAGCTTTCTTT
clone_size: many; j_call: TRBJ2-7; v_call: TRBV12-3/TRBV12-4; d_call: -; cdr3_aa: CASSDSQGSYEQYF; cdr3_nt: TGTGCCAGCAGCGACTCCCAGGGCTCCTACGAGCAGTACTTC
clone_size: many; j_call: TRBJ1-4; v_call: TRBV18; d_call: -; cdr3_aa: CASSPPSRDGEKLFF; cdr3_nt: TGTGCCAGCTCACCACCGTCCAGGGATGGGGAAAAACTGTTTTTT
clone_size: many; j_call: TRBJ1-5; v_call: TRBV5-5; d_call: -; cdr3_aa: CASSLAVDQPQHF; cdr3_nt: TGTGCCAGCAGCTTGGCCGTGGATCAGCCCCAGCATTTT
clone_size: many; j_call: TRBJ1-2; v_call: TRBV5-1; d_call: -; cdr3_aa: CASKSLSDSLYGYTF; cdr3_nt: TGCGCCAGCAAAAGTTTATCGGACAGCCTTTATGGCTACACCTTC
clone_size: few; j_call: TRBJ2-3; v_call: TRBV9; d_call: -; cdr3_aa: CASSVVRATDTQYF; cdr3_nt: TGTGCCAGCAGCGTAGTGAGGGCCACAGATACGCAGTATTTT
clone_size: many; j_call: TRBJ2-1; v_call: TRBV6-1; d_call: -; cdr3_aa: CASSAPRDVTYNEQFF; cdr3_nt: TGTGCCAGCAGTGCACCCCGAGATGTTACCTACAATGAGCAGTTCTTC
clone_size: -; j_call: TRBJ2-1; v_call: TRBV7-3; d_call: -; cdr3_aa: CASSPGQYNEQFF; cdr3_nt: TGTGCCAGCAGCCCTGGACAGTACAATGAGCAGTTCTTC
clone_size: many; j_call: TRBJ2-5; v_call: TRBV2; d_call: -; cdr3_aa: CASSEEETQYF; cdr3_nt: TGTGCCAGCAGTGAAGAGGAGACCCAGTACTTC
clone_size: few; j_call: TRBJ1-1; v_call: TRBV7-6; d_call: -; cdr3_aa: CASSKGPTVMNTEAFF; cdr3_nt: TGTGCCAGCAGCAAAGGTCCAACAGTCATGAACACTGAAGCTTTCTTT
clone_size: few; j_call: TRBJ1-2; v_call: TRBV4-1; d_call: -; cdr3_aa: CASSSPGTGQGYTF; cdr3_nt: TGCGCCAGCAGCTCTCCCGGGACCGGCCAGGGCTACACCTTC
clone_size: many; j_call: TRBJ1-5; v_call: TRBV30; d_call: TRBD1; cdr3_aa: CAWGAGGTNQPQHF; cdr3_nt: TGTGCCTGGGGTGCAGGGGGAACCAATCAGCCCCAGCATTTT
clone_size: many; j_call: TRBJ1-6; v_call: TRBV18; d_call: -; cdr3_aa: CASSPTVDSPLHF; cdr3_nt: TGTGCCAGCTCACCGACCGTGGATTCACCCCTCCACTTT
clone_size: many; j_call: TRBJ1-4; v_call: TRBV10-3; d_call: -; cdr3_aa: CAISDRGTNEKLFF; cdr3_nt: TGTGCCATCAGTGACAGGGGAACTAATGAAAAACTGTTTTTT
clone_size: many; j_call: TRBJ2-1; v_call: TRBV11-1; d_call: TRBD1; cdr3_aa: CASSSLGTGPYNEQFF; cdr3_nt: TGTGCCAGCAGCTCGCTCGGGACAGGCCCCTACAATGAGCAGTTCTTC
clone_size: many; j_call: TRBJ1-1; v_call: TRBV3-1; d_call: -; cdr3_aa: CASSQSPPDIGNTEAFF; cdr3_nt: TGTGCCAGCAGCCAATCCCCCCCGGACATAGGAAACACTGAAGCTTTCTTT
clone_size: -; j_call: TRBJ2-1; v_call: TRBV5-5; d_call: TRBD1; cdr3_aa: CASSFRDRNYNEQFF; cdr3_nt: TGTGCCAGCAGCTTCCGGGACAGGAACTACAATGAGCAGTTCTTC
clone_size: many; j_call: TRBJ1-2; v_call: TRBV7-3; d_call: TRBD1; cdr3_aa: CASSLGTGEIYGYTF; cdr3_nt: TGTGCCAGCAGCCTCGGGACAGGGGAGATTTATGGCTACACCTTC
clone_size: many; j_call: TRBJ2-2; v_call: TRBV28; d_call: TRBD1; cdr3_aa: CASSSTGSRTGELFF; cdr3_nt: TGTGCCAGCAGCTCGACAGGGTCGCGCACCGGGGAGCTGTTTTTT
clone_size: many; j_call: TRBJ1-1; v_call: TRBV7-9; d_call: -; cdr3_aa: CASSLVGSEAFF; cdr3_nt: TGTGCCAGCAGCTTAGTAGGTTCTGAAGCTTTCTTT
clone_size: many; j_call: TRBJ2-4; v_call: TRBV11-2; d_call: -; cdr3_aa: CASSLVKNIQYF; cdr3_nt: TGTGCCAGCAGCTTGGTCAAAAACATTCAGTACTTC
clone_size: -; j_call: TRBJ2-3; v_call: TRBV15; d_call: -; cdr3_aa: CATRSLADTQYF; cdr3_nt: TGTGCCACCAGATCCTTGGCAGATACGCAGTATTTT
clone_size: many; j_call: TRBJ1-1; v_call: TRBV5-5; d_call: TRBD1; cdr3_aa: CASSLEGARNTEAFF; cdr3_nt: TGTGCCAGCAGCTTAGAGGGGGCTCGGAACACTGAAGCTTTCTTT
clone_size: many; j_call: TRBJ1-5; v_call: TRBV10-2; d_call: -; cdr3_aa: CASSVSAGEVNQPQHF; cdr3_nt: TGCGCCAGCAGTGTATCCGCAGGGGAGGTCAATCAGCCCCAGCATTTT
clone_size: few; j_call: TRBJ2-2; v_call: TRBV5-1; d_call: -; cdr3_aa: CASRPPGNTGELFF; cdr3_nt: TGCGCCAGCCGTCCCCCGGGCAACACCGGGGAGCTGTTTTTT
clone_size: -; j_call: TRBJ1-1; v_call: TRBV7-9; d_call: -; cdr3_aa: CASRYTGGMDTEAFF; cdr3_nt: TGTGCCAGCAGGTATACCGGGGGGATGGACACTGAAGCTTTCTTT
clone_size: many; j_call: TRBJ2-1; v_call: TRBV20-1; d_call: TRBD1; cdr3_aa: CSAPNPGTGAHEQFF; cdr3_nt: TGCAGTGCACCCAATCCCGGGACAGGGGCCCATGAGCAGTTCTTC
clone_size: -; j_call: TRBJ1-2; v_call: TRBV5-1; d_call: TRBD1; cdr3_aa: CASSTDRVHYGYTF; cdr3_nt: TGCGCCAGCAGCACGGACAGGGTCCACTATGGCTACACCTTC
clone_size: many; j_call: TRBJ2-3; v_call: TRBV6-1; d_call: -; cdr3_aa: CASSDLGRLVVDTQYF; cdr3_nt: TGTGCCAGCAGTGATCTCGGCCGACTAGTAGTGGATACGCAGTATTTT
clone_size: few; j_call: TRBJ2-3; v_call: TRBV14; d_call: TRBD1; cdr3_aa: CASSPGQGSADTQYF; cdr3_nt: TGTGCCAGCAGCCCTGGACAGGGGAGTGCAGATACGCAGTATTTT
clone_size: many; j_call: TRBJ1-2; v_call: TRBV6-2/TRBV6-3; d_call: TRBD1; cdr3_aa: CASRETGFYGYTF; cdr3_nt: TGTGCCAGCAGAGAGACAGGGTTCTATGGCTACACCTTC
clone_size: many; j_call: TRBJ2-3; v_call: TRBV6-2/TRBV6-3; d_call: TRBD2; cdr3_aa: CASSSSLAGESDTQYF; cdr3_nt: TGTGCCAGCAGTAGTTCACTAGCGGGAGAGTCAGATACGCAGTATTTT
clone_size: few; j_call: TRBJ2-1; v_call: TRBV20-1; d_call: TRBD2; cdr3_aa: CSAARGLAGGGEQFF; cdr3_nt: TGCAGTGCAGCCCGTGGACTAGCGGGAGGGGGTGAGCAGTTCTTC
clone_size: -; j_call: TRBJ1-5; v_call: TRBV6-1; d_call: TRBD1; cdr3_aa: CASSERPGQNNQPQHF; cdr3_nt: TGTGCCAGCAGTGAGCGACCGGGACAGAACAATCAGCCCCAGCATTTT
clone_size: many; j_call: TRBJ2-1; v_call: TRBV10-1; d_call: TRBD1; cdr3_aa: CASTPGTGLDEQFF; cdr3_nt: TGCGCCAGCACTCCTGGGACAGGGTTGGATGAGCAGTTCTTC
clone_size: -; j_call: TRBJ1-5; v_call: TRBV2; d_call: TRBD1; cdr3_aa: CAIGTASNQPQHF; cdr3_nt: TGTGCCATCGGGACAGCTAGCAATCAGCCCCAGCATTTT
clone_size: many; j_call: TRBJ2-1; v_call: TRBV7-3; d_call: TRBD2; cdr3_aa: CASSPRTSSSSYNEQFF; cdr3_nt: TGTGCCAGCAGCCCACGGACTAGCAGTAGCTCCTACAATGAGCAGTTCTTC
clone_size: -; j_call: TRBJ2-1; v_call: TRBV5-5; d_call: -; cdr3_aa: CASSLRIIQFSTADNEQFF; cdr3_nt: TGTGCCAGCAGCTTGCGTATAATCCAATTTTCTACAGCCGACAATGAGCAGTTCTTC
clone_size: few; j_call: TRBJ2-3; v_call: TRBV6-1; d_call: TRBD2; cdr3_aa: CASSFFPTSGGSWGTQYF; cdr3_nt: TGTGCCAGCAGTTTTTTTCCGACTAGCGGGGGGAGTTGGGGTACGCAGTATTTT
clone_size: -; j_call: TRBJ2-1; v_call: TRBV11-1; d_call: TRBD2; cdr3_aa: CDSSRGLAGASEQFF; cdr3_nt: TGTGACAGCAGCAGGGGACTAGCGGGAGCCAGTGAGCAGTTCTTC
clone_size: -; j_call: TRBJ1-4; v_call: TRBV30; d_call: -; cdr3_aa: CAWSVAGAGEKLFF; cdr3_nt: TGTGCCTGGAGTGTAGCGGGGGCCGGGGAAAAACTGTTTTTT
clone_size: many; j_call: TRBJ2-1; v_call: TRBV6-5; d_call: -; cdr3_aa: CASSYSSGNEQFF; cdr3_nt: TGTGCCAGCAGTTACTCGTCGGGGAATGAGCAGTTCTTC
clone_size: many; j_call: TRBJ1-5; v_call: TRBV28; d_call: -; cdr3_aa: CASSLDTNSNRPQHF; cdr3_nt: TGTGCCAGCAGTTTGGACACAAATAGCAATCGGCCCCAGCATTTT
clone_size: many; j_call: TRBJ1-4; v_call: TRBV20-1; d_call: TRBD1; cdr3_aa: CSARDGTGLHEKLFF; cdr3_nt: TGCAGTGCTAGAGACGGGACAGGGTTACATGAAAAACTGTTTTTT